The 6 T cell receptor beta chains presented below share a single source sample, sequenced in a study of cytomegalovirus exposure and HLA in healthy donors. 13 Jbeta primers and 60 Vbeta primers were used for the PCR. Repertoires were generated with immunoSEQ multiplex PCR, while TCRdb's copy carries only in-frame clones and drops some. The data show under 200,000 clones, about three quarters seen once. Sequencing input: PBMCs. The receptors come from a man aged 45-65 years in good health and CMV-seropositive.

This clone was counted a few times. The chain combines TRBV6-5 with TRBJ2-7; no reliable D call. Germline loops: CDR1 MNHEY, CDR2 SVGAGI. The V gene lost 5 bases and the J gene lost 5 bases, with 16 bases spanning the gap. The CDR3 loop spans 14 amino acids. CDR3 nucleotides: TGTGCCAGCAGTCACAGCCTTTTTAGAGACGAGCAGTACTTC. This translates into CASSHSLFRDEQYF.

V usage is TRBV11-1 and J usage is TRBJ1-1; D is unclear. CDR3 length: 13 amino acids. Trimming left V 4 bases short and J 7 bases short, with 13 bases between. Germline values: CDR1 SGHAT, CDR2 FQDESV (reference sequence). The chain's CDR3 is CASSSTGLGEAFF. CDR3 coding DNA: TGTGCCAGCAGCTCAACCGGGTTGGGTGAAGCTTTCTTT.

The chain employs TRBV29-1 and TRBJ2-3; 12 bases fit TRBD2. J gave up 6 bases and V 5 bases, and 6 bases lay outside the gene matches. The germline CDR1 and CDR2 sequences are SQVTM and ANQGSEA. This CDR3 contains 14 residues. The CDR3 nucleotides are TGCAGCGTTCCTACCGGGACTAGCGGGGATACGCAGTATTTT. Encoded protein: CSVPTGTSGDTQYF.

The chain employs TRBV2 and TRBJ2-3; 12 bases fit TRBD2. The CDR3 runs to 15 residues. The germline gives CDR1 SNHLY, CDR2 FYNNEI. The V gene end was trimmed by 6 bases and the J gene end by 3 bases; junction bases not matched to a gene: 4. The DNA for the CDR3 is TGTGCCAGCAGCAAACTAGCGGGGGGAACAGATACGCAGTATTTT. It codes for CASSKLAGGTDTQYF.

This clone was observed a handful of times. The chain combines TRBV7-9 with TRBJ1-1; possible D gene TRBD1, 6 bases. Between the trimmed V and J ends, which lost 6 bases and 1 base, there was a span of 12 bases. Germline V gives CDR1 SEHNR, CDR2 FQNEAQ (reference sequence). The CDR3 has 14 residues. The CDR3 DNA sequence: TGTGCCAGCAGACAGGGTCAGGGGAACACTGAAGCTTTCTTT. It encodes CASRQGQGNTEAFF.

The CDR3 DNA is TGTGCCAGCAGTTCTCCCCAGGGCGAGCAGTACTTC. It is translated as CASSSPQGEQYF. This sequence joins TRBV27 and TRBJ2-7; weak D call: TRBD1 (5 bases). Trimming stripped 4 bases from V and 6 bases from J, with 10 bases between. The CDR3 contains 12 residues. CDR1 MNHEY and CDR2 SMNVEV come from the germline V gene (reference sequence).